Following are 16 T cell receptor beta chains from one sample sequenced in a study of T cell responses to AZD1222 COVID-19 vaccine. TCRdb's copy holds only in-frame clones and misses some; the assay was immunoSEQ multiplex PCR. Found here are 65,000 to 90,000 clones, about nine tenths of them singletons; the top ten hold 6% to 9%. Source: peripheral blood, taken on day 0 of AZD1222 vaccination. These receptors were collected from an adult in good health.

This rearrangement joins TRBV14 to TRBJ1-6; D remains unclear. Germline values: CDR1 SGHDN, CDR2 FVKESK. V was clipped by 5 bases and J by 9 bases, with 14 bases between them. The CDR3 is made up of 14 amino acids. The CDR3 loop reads CASSSTWTSSPLHF. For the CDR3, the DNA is TGTGCCAGCAGCTCAACATGGACCAGTTCACCCCTCCACTTT.

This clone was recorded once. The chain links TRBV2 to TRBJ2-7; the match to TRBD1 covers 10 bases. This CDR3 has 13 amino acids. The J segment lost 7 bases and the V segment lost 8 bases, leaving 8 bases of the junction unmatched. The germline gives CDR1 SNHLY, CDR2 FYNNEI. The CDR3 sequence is CASSSLGQGEQYF. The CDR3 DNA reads TGTGCCAGCTCGTCGCTGGGACAGGGGGAGCAGTACTTC.

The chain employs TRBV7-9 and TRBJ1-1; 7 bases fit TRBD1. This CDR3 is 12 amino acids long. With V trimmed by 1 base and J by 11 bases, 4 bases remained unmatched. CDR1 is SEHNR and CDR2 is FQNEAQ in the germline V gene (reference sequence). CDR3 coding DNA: TGTGCCAGCAGCTTAGAAGACAGGGTGGCTTTCTTT. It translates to CASSLEDRVAFF.

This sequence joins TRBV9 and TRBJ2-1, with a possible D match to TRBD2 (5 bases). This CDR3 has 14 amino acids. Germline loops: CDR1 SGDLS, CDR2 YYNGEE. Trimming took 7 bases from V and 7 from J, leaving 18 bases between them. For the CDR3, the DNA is TGTGCCAGCGCTGGACTCTCCCCAAGGAATGAGCAGTTCTTC. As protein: CASAGLSPRNEQFF.

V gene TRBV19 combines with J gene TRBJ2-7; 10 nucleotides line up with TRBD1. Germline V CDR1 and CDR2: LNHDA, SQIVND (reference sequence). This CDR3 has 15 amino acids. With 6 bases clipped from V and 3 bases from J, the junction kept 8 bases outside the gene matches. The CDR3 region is CASRFAGQGFYEQYF. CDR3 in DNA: TGTGCCAGTAGGTTCGCGGGACAGGGGTTCTACGAGCAGTACTTC.

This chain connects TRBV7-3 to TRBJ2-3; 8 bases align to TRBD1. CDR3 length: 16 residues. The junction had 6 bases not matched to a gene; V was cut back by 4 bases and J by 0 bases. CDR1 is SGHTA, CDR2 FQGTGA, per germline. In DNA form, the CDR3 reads TGTGCCAGCAGCTCGACCCGGGACAGGAGCACAGATACGCAGTATTTT. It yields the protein CASSSTRDRSTDTQYF.

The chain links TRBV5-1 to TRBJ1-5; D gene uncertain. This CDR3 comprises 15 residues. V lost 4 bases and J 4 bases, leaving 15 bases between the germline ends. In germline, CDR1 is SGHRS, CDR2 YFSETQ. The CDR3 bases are TGCGCCAGCAGCCCGACCAGCAGCCCAAATCAGCCCCAGCATTTT. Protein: CASSPTSSPNQPQHF. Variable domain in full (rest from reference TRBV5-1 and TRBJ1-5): KAGVTQTPRYLIKTRGQQVTLSCSPISGHRSVSWYQQTPGQGLQFLFEYFSETQRNKGNFPGRFSGRQFSNSRSEMNVSTLELGDSALYLCASSPTSSPNQPQHFGDGTRLSIL.

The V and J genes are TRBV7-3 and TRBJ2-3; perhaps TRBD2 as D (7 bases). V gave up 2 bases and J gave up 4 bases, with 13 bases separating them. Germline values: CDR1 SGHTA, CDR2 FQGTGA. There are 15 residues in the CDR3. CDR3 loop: CASSLLQGRADTQYF. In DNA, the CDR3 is TGTGCCAGCAGCTTACTGCAGGGGAGGGCAGATACGCAGTATTTT.

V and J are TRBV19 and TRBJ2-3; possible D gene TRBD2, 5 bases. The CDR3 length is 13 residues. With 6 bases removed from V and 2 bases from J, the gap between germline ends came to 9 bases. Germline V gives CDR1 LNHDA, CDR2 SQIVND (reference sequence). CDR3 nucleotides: TGTGCCAGTAGCCCCGGGGTCACAGATACGCAGTATTTT. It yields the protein CASSPGVTDTQYF.

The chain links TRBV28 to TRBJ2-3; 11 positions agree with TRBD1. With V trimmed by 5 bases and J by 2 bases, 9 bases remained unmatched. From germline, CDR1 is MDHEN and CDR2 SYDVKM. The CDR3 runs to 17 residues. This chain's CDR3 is CASSAPGQGAITDTQYF. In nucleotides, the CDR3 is TGTGCCAGCAGTGCCCCCGGACAGGGGGCGATCACAGATACGCAGTATTTT.

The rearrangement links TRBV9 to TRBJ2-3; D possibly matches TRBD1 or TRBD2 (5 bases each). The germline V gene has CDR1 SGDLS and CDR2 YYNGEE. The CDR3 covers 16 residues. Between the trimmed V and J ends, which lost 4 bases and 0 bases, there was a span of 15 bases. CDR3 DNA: TGTGCCAGCAGCCGAGGGGCCTACGAGAGCACAGATACGCAGTATTTT. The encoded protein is CASSRGAYESTDTQYF.

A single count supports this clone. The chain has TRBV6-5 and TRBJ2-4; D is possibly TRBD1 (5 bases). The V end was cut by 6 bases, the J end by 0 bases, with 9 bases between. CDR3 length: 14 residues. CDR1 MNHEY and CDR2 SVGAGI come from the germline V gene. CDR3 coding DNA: TGTGCCAGCAGCCCAGGGATAGCCAAAAACATTCAGTACTTC. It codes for CASSPGIAKNIQYF.

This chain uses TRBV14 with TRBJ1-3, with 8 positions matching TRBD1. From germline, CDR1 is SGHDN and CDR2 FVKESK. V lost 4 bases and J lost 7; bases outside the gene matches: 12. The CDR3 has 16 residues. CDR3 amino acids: CASSPQRGTGLNTIYF. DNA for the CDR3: TGTGCCAGCAGCCCCCAGAGGGGGACAGGACTGAACACCATATATTTT. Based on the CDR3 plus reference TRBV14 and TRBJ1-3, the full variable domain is EAGVTQFPSHSVIEKGQTVTLRCDPISGHDNLYWYRRVMGKEIKFLLHFVKESKQDESGMPNNRFLAERTGGTYSTLKVQPAELEDSGVYFCASSPQRGTGLNTIYFGEGSWLTVV.

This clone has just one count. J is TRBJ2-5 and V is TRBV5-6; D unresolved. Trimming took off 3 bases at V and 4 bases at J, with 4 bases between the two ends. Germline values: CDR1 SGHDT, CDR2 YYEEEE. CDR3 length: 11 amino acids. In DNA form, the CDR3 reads TGTGCCAGCAGCTCTGGAGAGACCCAGTACTTC. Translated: CASSSGETQYF.

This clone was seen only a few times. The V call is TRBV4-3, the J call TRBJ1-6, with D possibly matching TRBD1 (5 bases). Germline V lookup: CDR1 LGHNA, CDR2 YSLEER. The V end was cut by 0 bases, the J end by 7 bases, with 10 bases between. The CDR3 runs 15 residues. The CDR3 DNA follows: TGCGCCAGCAGCCAAGAGGCAGGGAACAATTCACCCCTCCACTTT. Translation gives CASSQEAGNNSPLHF.

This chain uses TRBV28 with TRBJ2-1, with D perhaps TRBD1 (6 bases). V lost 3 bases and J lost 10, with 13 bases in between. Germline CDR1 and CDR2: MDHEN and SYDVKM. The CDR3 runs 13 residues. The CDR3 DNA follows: TGTGCCAGCAGTTTCGGCAGGGGCGGGGAGCAGTTCTTC. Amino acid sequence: CASSFGRGGEQFF.